This is a list of T cell receptor beta chains from one sample in a study of blood T cell repertoires in COVID-19. The method was immunoSEQ multiplex PCR; TCRdb's version includes in-frame clones alone and lacks a portion of them. Of tens of thousands of clones listed, around 82% are singletons. The source material was peripheral blood. The receptors shown here come from a man at least 80 years old with active COVID-19. Each CDR3 is given with its conserved first and last residue. The order of the fields is J gene, clone size, D gene, V gene, CDR3 protein, CDR3 DNA. The D gene is left open where the match is weak. A clone size is listed for some rows: how often the clone was seen (once, few, many), or a class if it is expanded.

J: TRBJ2-1
size: -
D: -
V: TRBV6-1
CDR3: CASSEIRTGTNNEQFF
DNA: TGTGCCAGCAGTGAAATCCGCACAGGGACCAACAATGAGCAGTTCTTC

J: TRBJ2-1
size: -
D: -
V: TRBV19
CDR3: CASNHRSSYNEQFF
DNA: TGTGCCAGTAATCACAGGAGCTCCTACAATGAGCAGTTCTTC

J: TRBJ2-5
size: -
D: TRBD2
V: TRBV19
CDR3: CASSRSGLAAETQYF
DNA: TGTGCCAGTAGTCGCTCGGGACTAGCGGCGGAGACCCAGTACTTC

J: TRBJ2-1
size: -
D: TRBD2
V: TRBV9
CDR3: CASSVEGLAGGPSYEQFF
DNA: TGTGCCAGCAGCGTAGAAGGACTAGCGGGGGGGCCGTCCTATGAGCAGTTCTTC

J: TRBJ1-1
size: -
D: -
V: TRBV19
CDR3: CASSRRVQGQSTEAFF
DNA: TGTGCCAGTAGTAGGCGGGTCCAGGGGCAGAGCACTGAAGCTTTCTTT

J: TRBJ2-2
size: -
D: -
V: TRBV19
CDR3: CASSIVQTGSGELFF
DNA: TGTGCCAGTAGTATAGTTCAAACAGGATCCGGGGAGCTGTTTTTT

J: TRBJ1-6
size: -
D: -
V: TRBV7-3
CDR3: CASSLSPWRSGRGNSPLHF
DNA: TGTGCCAGCAGCCTATCCCCATGGAGGTCGGGTCGGGGAAATTCACCCCTCCACTTT

J: TRBJ1-5
size: -
D: -
V: TRBV4-2
CDR3: CASSQDQGHQPQHF
DNA: TGTGCCAGCAGCCAAGACCAGGGGCATCAGCCCCAGCATTTT

J: TRBJ1-2
size: -
D: -
V: TRBV10-3
CDR3: CANQQGPSYGYTF
DNA: TGTGCCAATCAACAGGGACCATCCTATGGCTACACCTTC

J: TRBJ2-5
size: -
D: TRBD2
V: TRBV4-2
CDR3: CASSQEVSSGLAGGETQYF
DNA: TGTGCCAGCAGCCAAGAAGTCTCGTCTGGACTAGCGGGAGGAGAGACCCAGTACTTC

J: TRBJ1-5
size: -
D: -
V: TRBV19
CDR3: CASSGGGQPQHF
DNA: TGTGCCAGTAGCGGGGGGGGACAGCCCCAGCATTTT

J: TRBJ2-5
size: -
D: TRBD2
V: TRBV7-6
CDR3: CASSLVISGGARETQYF
DNA: TGTGCCAGCAGCTTAGTCATCAGCGGGGGGGCGCGGGAGACCCAGTACTTC

J: TRBJ2-7
size: many
D: TRBD2
V: TRBV5-1
CDR3: CASSRMIRGSEQYF
DNA: TGCGCCAGCAGCAGAATGATTCGCGGGAGCGAGCAGTACTTC

J: TRBJ2-1
size: -
D: -
V: TRBV6-5
CDR3: CASSRSRREQFF
DNA: TGTGCCAGCAGCCGATCGAGGCGTGAGCAGTTCTTC

J: TRBJ2-1
size: once
D: TRBD2
V: TRBV6-5
CDR3: CASSPPGGGEQFF
DNA: TGTGCCAGCAGTCCTCCCGGGGGGGGTGAGCAGTTCTTC

J: TRBJ1-3
size: -
D: -
V: TRBV18
CDR3: CASSPPTGDGNTIYF
DNA: TGTGCCAGCTCACCACCGACAGGAGACGGAAACACCATATATTTT

J: TRBJ1-3
size: -
D: TRBD1
V: TRBV18
CDR3: CASSLRTGGSGNTIYF
DNA: TGTGCCAGCTCACTGAGGACAGGGGGCTCTGGAAACACCATATATTTT

J: TRBJ1-2
size: once
D: -
V: TRBV7-2
CDR3: CASSYTYGYTF
DNA: TGTGCCAGCAGCTACACCTATGGCTACACCTTC

J: TRBJ2-1
size: -
D: -
V: TRBV5-1
CDR3: CASSLTELYNEQFF
DNA: TGCGCCAGCAGCTTGACCGAGCTCTACAATGAGCAGTTCTTC

J: TRBJ2-2
size: -
D: TRBD2
V: TRBV24-1
CDR3: CATSDSGRARTGELFF
DNA: TGTGCCACCAGTGATAGCGGGAGGGCCCGAACCGGGGAGCTGTTTTTT

J: TRBJ2-2
size: -
D: -
V: TRBV2
CDR3: CASNRDSRTTGELFF
DNA: TGTGCCAGCAACCGGGACTCCCGGACCACCGGGGAGCTGTTTTTT

J: TRBJ1-5
size: -
D: -
V: TRBV6-5
CDR3: CASSQTRNQPQHF
DNA: TGTGCCAGCAGCCAGACACGGAATCAGCCCCAGCATTTT

J: TRBJ2-1
size: -
D: TRBD2
V: TRBV4-2
CDR3: CASSQLRDRGLAGRGIEQFF
DNA: TGTGCCAGCAGCCAACTCCGGGACAGGGGACTAGCGGGGAGGGGTATTGAGCAGTTCTTC

J: TRBJ2-5
size: -
D: TRBD1
V: TRBV11-1
CDR3: CASSLGGTGGGETQYF
DNA: TGTGCCAGCAGCTTAGGAGGTACAGGGGGCGGAGAGACCCAGTACTTC

J: TRBJ2-7
size: -
D: TRBD1
V: TRBV11-1
CDR3: CASSRGQGAPWEQYF
DNA: TGTGCCAGCAGCAGGGGACAGGGGGCCCCCTGGGAGCAGTACTTC

J: TRBJ2-3
size: -
D: -
V: TRBV10-3
CDR3: CAISETTGPQADTQYF
DNA: TGTGCCATCAGTGAGACGACAGGCCCCCAGGCAGATACGCAGTATTTT

J: TRBJ2-2
size: -
D: -
V: TRBV13
CDR3: CASSLLGLRTGELFF
DNA: TGTGCCAGCAGCTTACTGGGTTTGAGGACCGGGGAGCTGTTTTTT

J: TRBJ2-1
size: medium-sized
D: -
V: TRBV4-2
CDR3: CASSQAWDIYNEQFF
DNA: TGTGCCAGCAGCCAAGCTTGGGACATTTACAATGAGCAGTTCTTC

J: TRBJ1-1
size: once
D: TRBD1
V: TRBV4-2
CDR3: CASSPHLTGEGEAFF
DNA: TGTGCCAGCAGCCCACACCTGACAGGGGAAGGTGAAGCTTTCTTT

J: TRBJ2-7
size: -
D: -
V: TRBV4-3
CDR3: CASSQAGTPEQYF
DNA: TGCGCCAGCAGCCAAGCCGGGACTCCCGAGCAGTACTTC

J: TRBJ2-5
size: -
D: TRBD2
V: TRBV9
CDR3: CASSVGGAPETQYF
DNA: TGTGCCAGCAGCGTCGGGGGGGCGCCTGAGACCCAGTACTTC

J: TRBJ2-7
size: few
D: TRBD1
V: TRBV5-1
CDR3: CASSWGQGVTYEQYF
DNA: TGCGCCAGCAGCTGGGGACAGGGGGTGACCTACGAGCAGTACTTC

J: TRBJ1-6
size: -
D: TRBD1
V: TRBV18
CDR3: CASSYEGTGNSPLHF
DNA: TGTGCCAGCTCATACGAGGGGACAGGAAATTCACCCCTCCACTTT

J: TRBJ2-7
size: -
D: -
V: TRBV6-2/TRBV6-3
CDR3: CASSYSTGSSYEQYF
DNA: TGTGCCAGCAGTTACTCGACGGGAAGCTCCTACGAGCAGTACTTC

J: TRBJ2-3
size: -
D: TRBD2
V: TRBV4-2
CDR3: CASSQGTSGRDTDTQYF
DNA: TGTGCCAGCAGCCAAGGGACTAGCGGGAGAGACACAGATACGCAGTATTTT

J: TRBJ2-7
size: once
D: TRBD1
V: TRBV2
CDR3: CASSERQGPYEQYF
DNA: TGTGCCAGCAGTGAACGACAGGGACCCTACGAGCAGTACTTC

J: TRBJ2-3
size: -
D: -
V: TRBV6-6
CDR3: CASSYKWGQGTDTQYF
DNA: TGTGCCAGCAGTTACAAATGGGGGCAAGGCACAGATACGCAGTATTTT

J: TRBJ1-2
size: -
D: -
V: TRBV11-2
CDR3: CASSLSRESLYGYTF
DNA: TGTGCCAGCAGCCTTAGTCGGGAGTCTCTCTATGGCTACACCTTC

J: TRBJ2-2
size: -
D: -
V: TRBV5-6
CDR3: CASSPWEVGELFF
DNA: TGTGCCAGCAGCCCCTGGGAGGTCGGGGAGCTGTTTTTT

J: TRBJ2-7
size: -
D: TRBD1
V: TRBV6-1
CDR3: CASSETGTVSYEQYF
DNA: TGTGCCAGCAGTGAAACCGGGACAGTCTCCTACGAGCAGTACTTC

J: TRBJ2-6
size: -
D: TRBD1
V: TRBV7-3
CDR3: CASSPRQGKAGANVLTF
DNA: TGTGCCAGCAGCCCCCGACAGGGGAAAGCTGGGGCCAACGTCCTGACTTTC

J: TRBJ1-1
size: -
D: -
V: TRBV2
CDR3: CASGETVTMNTEAFF
DNA: TGTGCCAGCGGAGAGACAGTTACCATGAACACTGAAGCTTTCTTT

J: TRBJ2-3
size: -
D: -
V: TRBV3-1/TRBV3-2
CDR3: CASSPKLGGLPSTDTQYF
DNA: TGTGCCAGCAGCCCGAAGTTGGGGGGGCTACCCTCCACAGATACGCAGTATTTT

J: TRBJ1-5
size: -
D: -
V: TRBV2
CDR3: CASISSNNQPQHF
DNA: TGTGCCAGCATTTCATCTAACAATCAGCCCCAGCATTTT

J: TRBJ2-3
size: -
D: TRBD1
V: TRBV6-4
CDR3: CASSVSGGGGTDTQYF
DNA: TGTGCCAGCAGCGTTTCAGGGGGCGGCGGCACAGATACGCAGTATTTT

J: TRBJ2-7
size: -
D: -
V: TRBV10-3
CDR3: CAIAGSSYEQYF
DNA: TGTGCCATCGCGGGGAGCTCCTACGAGCAGTACTTC

J: TRBJ1-6
size: -
D: -
V: TRBV6-5
CDR3: CASAGQGNSPLHF
DNA: TGTGCCAGCGCCGGGCAGGGAAATTCACCCCTCCACTTT

J: TRBJ1-2
size: -
D: -
V: TRBV14
CDR3: CASSLSSLNYGYTF
DNA: TGTGCCAGCAGCCTGAGCTCCTTAAACTATGGCTACACCTTC

J: TRBJ1-1
size: -
D: -
V: TRBV4-3
CDR3: CASSPRVGAEAFF
DNA: TGCGCCAGCAGCCCTCGGGTAGGAGCTGAAGCTTTCTTT

J: TRBJ1-1
size: -
D: TRBD1
V: TRBV12-5
CDR3: CASGPGDRVNTEAFF
DNA: TGTGCTAGTGGTCCGGGGGACAGGGTGAACACTGAAGCTTTCTTT

J: TRBJ1-1
size: -
D: -
V: TRBV6-5
CDR3: CASRLGGVSEAFF
DNA: TGTGCCAGCAGACTCGGTGGAGTATCTGAAGCTTTCTTT

J: TRBJ2-4
size: once
D: -
V: TRBV19
CDR3: CASSSLEAKNIQYF
DNA: TGTGCCAGTAGTTCCCTCGAGGCCAAAAACATTCAGTACTTC

J: TRBJ1-1
size: once
D: -
V: TRBV19
CDR3: CASSTTGKGMNTEAFF
DNA: TGTGCCAGTAGTACCACCGGTAAGGGGATGAACACTGAAGCTTTCTTT

J: TRBJ2-5
size: -
D: -
V: TRBV14
CDR3: CASSTGETQYF
DNA: TGTGCCAGCAGCACCGGAGAGACCCAGTACTTC

J: TRBJ1-1
size: few
D: TRBD1
V: TRBV27
CDR3: CASSLRAGGIYTEAFF
DNA: TGTGCCAGCAGTTTGAGGGCAGGGGGTATTTACACTGAAGCTTTCTTT

J: TRBJ2-1
size: -
D: TRBD2
V: TRBV5-8
CDR3: CASSSRGTSGNNEQFF
DNA: TGTGCCAGCAGCTCCCGAGGGACTAGCGGTAACAATGAGCAGTTCTTC

J: TRBJ1-6
size: -
D: TRBD1
V: TRBV6-6
CDR3: CASSSTGESSPLHF
DNA: TGTGCCAGCAGTTCGACAGGGGAATCTTCACCCCTCCACTTT

J: TRBJ2-1
size: -
D: -
V: TRBV7-9
CDR3: CASSLSGALHYNEQFF
DNA: TGTGCCAGCAGCTTATCTGGGGCCCTTCATTACAATGAGCAGTTCTTC